The 15 T cell receptor beta chains below come from one sample, sequenced in a study of T cell responses to AZD1222 COVID-19 vaccine. The protocol was immunoSEQ multiplex PCR, while the TCRdb copy is restricted to in-frame clones and leaves out a portion. The sample has 120,000 or so clones; around 93% are singletons. Sequenced material: peripheral blood, taken on day 0 of AZD1222 vaccination. Every receptor here comes from an adult in good health.

The rearrangement links TRBV19 to TRBJ2-6; a possible D gene is TRBD2 (6 bases). Germline assignment: CDR1 LNHDA and CDR2 SQIVND (reference sequence). The CDR3 sequence is 17 residues long. With 3 bases removed from V and 0 bases from J, the gap between germline ends came to 12 bases. The CDR3 here is CASSIFGRGSGANVLTF. In DNA, the CDR3 is TGTGCCAGTAGTATTTTCGGGCGGGGCTCTGGGGCCAACGTCCTGACTTTC.

The CDR3: CASSSQGAGYTF. The CDR3 DNA reads as TGTGCCAGCAGTTCACAGGGAGCTGGCTACACCTTC. This chain connects TRBV28 to TRBJ1-2; possible D gene TRBD1, 6 bases. From germline, CDR1 is MDHEN and CDR2 SYDVKM. The V and J ends lost 4 bases and 7 bases respectively, with 10 bases between them. CDR3 size: 12 residues.

The V call is TRBV29-1, the J call TRBJ1-2, with D unresolved. Trimming cost V 4 bases and J 3 bases, with 15 bases left between them. The CDR3 extends over 14 amino acids. CDR1 is SQVTM and CDR2 is ANQGSEA in the germline V gene. The CDR3 reads CSVVIHRRDYGYTF. As DNA, the CDR3 is TGCAGCGTTGTGATACACCGCCGGGACTATGGCTACACCTTC.

V usage is TRBV28 and J usage is TRBJ1-4, with 9 bases aligning to TRBD1. CDR3 length: 14 residues. The ends lost 7 bases at V and 7 bases at J; junction bases unmatched: 7. CDR1 is MDHEN, CDR2 SYDVKM, per germline. The CDR3 sequence is CASMLTGGTEKLFF. CDR3 bases: TGTGCCAGCATGCTTACAGGGGGCACTGAAAAACTGTTTTTT.

This rearrangement joins TRBV10-3 to TRBJ2-2, with 11 nucleotides matching TRBD2. V was clipped by 4 bases and J by 0 bases; unmatched bases: 7. The CDR3 runs to 18 residues. Per germline, CDR1 ENHRY and CDR2 SYGVKD. In DNA form, the CDR3 reads TGTGCCATCAGTGTATCCCTGACTAGCGGGGCGAACACCGGGGAGCTGTTTTTT. This translates into CAISVSLTSGANTGELFF.

V and J are TRBV6-5 and TRBJ1-6; weak D call: TRBD1 (6 bases). The CDR3 extends over 14 amino acids. V shed 0 bases and J shed 9 bases, with 9 bases lying between them. CDR1 and CDR2 (germline): MNHEY, SVGAGI. CDR3 residues: CASSYSGGGSPLHF. CDR3 bases: TGTGCCAGCAGTTACTCAGGGGGGGGTTCACCCCTCCACTTT.

The chain combines TRBV5-1 with TRBJ2-2; D is uncertain. Germline V CDR1 and CDR2: SGHRS, YFSETQ. The CDR3 runs to 13 residues. V lost 4 bases and J 6 bases, leaving 10 bases between the germline ends. The CDR3, as DNA: TGCGCCAGCAGCGCGTCGGCAGCCGGGGAGCTGTTTTTT. Residues: CASSASAAGELFF.

V and J are TRBV19 and TRBJ1-2, with 8 bases identical to TRBD1. This CDR3 contains 16 residues. With V trimmed by 7 bases and J by 3 bases, 13 bases remained unmatched. The germline V gene encodes CDR1 LNHDA and CDR2 SQIVND (reference sequence). The CDR3 coding sequence is TGTGCCAGTAAATTGGACAGGGAGCGGGTTGACTATGGCTACACCTTC. Protein product: CASKLDRERVDYGYTF.

This clone came up once. The chain recombines TRBV4-1 with TRBJ1-2; 7 bases are shared with TRBD1. CDR3 length: 14 residues. Germline lookup yields CDR1 MGHRA and CDR2 YSYEKL. Losses at the gene ends were 5 bases for V and 2 bases for J; bases not matched to a gene: 5. CDR3 DNA: TGCGCCAGCAGCACCATGACAGGGAACTATGGCTACACCTTC. This translates into CASSTMTGNYGYTF.

The chain links TRBV5-1 to TRBJ2-2; D remains ambiguous. Looked up from germline, CDR1 is SGHRS and CDR2 is YFSETQ. V was trimmed by 3 bases and J by 5 bases, leaving 11 bases between them. The CDR3 totals 14 residues. The CDR3 sequence is CASSSQGRTGELFF. CDR3 bases: TGCGCCAGCAGCTCCCAAGGAAGAACCGGGGAGCTGTTTTTT.

This clone has a single count. The chain employs TRBV30 and TRBJ1-2; D remains ambiguous. The CDR3 sequence is 14 residues long. Trimming shortened V by 0 bases and J by 4 bases, and 12 bases separated the two germline ends. CDR1 is GTSNPN, CDR2 SVGIG, per germline (reference sequence). For the CDR3, the DNA is TGTGCCTGGAGTGTACCTGGGTCGGGCTATGGCTACACCTTC. As protein: CAWSVPGSGYGYTF. Full variable domain (outside the CDR3, taken from reference TRBV30 and TRBJ1-2): SQTIHQWPATLVQPVGSPLSLECTVEGTSNPNLYWYRQAAGRGLQLLFYSVGIGQISSEVPQNLSASRPQDRQFILSSKKLLLSDSGFYLCAWSVPGSGYGYTFGSGTRLTVV.

V gene TRBV18 combines with J gene TRBJ1-2, with D tentatively TRBD1 (6 bases). Trimming pared 1 base from V and 1 base from J, leaving 7 bases between. Germline values: CDR1 KGHSH, CDR2 LQKENI. There are 14 residues in the CDR3. This CDR3 reads CASSPQGVNYGYTF. The DNA for the CDR3 is TGTGCCAGCTCACCACAGGGGGTTAACTATGGCTACACCTTC.

The chain recombines TRBV30 with TRBJ1-5, with D possibly TRBD1 on 6 matching bases. V lost 0 bases and J lost 6, with 12 bases in between. From germline, CDR1 is GTSNPN and CDR2 SVGIG (reference sequence). The CDR3 totals 14 residues. The DNA for the CDR3 is TGTGCCTGGAGTGTACGGGGGGCAAGTCAGCCCCAGCATTTT. It yields the protein CAWSVRGASQPQHF. The variable domain in full, with the rest retrieved from reference TRBV30 and TRBJ1-5, is SQTIHQWPATLVQPVGSPLSLECTVEGTSNPNLYWYRQAAGRGLQLLFYSVGIGQISSEVPQNLSASRPQDRQFILSSKKLLLSDSGFYLCAWSVRGASQPQHFGDGTRLSIL.

The rearrangement links TRBV9 to TRBJ1-1, with 7 bases matching TRBD1. Germline V gene data show CDR1 as SGDLS and CDR2 as YYNGEE. This CDR3 comprises 15 residues. The V gene end was trimmed by 0 bases and the J gene end by 4 bases; junction bases not matched to a gene: 6. DNA for the CDR3: TGTGCCAGCAGCGTAGTTGGCAGGGGGAGCACTGAAGCTTTCTTT. It is translated as CASSVVGRGSTEAFF. The entire variable domain, with the rest obtained from reference TRBV9 and TRBJ1-1, is as follows: DSGVTQTPKHLITATGQRVTLRCSPRSGDLSVYWYQQSLDQGLQFLIQYYNGEERAKGNILERFSAQQFPDLHSELNLSSLELGDSALYFCASSVVGRGSTEAFFGQGTRLTVV.

The chain is built from TRBV18 and TRBJ1-1; the D is unclear. This CDR3 contains 17 residues. The ends were cut back, 1 base at V and 2 bases at J, with 17 bases in the middle. Germline lookup yields CDR1 KGHSH and CDR2 LQKENI. The CDR3 sequence is CASSPLSSGSTNTEAFF. CDR3 nucleotides: TGTGCCAGCTCACCACTATCCTCCGGGTCAACAAACACTGAAGCTTTCTTT.